The clone carrying this T cell receptor (beta chain) was observed a single time. The data were obtained in a study of blood T cell repertoires in COVID-19. The V and J ends lost 6 bases and 4 bases respectively, with 10 bases between them. The CDR3 loop spans 13 amino acids. Germline-derived CDR1 and CDR2 are MNHEY and SVGAGI. This table comes from immunoSEQ multiplex PCR, and its TCRdb copy is limited to in-frame clones, with some not included. The profile shows approximately 170,000 clones, approximately 84% of them singletons. V is TRBV6-5 and J is TRBJ2-1; the D is unclear. Specimen: peripheral blood. This clonotype originated in a man aged 35-49 years who had recovered from COVID-19. The chain's CDR3 is CASSVDFYNEQFF. CDR3 DNA: TGTGCCAGCAGCGTCGACTTTTACAATGAGCAGTTCTTC.